These 21 T cell receptor beta chains were sequenced from one sample in a study of blood T cell repertoires in COVID-19. Assay used: immunoSEQ multiplex PCR; TCRdb lists only in-frame clones, some missing. The table shows about 110,000 clones, with 70% to 90% occurring only once. The sequenced sample was peripheral blood. These receptors all come from a woman aged 50 to 65 with acute or convalescent COVID-19.

The chain couples TRBV19 to TRBJ2-1; TRBD2 is a possible D gene (6 bases). The CDR3 runs to 16 residues. Trimming cost V 5 bases and J 10 bases, with 24 bases left between them. Germline lookup yields CDR1 LNHDA and CDR2 SQIVND (reference sequence). Written as DNA, the CDR3 is TGTGCCAGTAGTCTCCCGGGACTCTCCCCCCCGTTCGAGCAGTTCTTC. Translation: CASSLPGLSPPFEQFF.

V is TRBV12-3 or TRBV12-4 and J is TRBJ2-3; the match to TRBD1 covers 8 bases. This CDR3 has 12 amino acids. V trimming: 10 bases; J trimming: 6 bases; junction bases outside the gene matches: 6. The chain's CDR3 is CATRQGLDTQYF. CDR3 coding DNA: TGTGCCACGCGACAGGGGTTGGATACGCAGTATTTT.

This chain joins TRBV6-5 and TRBJ1-1, with unresolved D. V lost 6 bases, J lost 2 bases, and 13 bases lay in between. The CDR3 sequence is 14 residues long. Looked up from germline, CDR1 is MNHEY and CDR2 is SVGAGI. The CDR3 region is CASSLTRKNTEAFF. The CDR3 DNA reads as TGTGCCAGCAGCCTCACAAGAAAAAACACTGAAGCTTTCTTT.

The chain is built from TRBV5-1 and TRBJ2-5; D possibly corresponds to TRBD1 (6 bases). This CDR3 contains 15 residues. Trimming took off 0 bases at V and 5 bases at J, with 14 bases between the two ends. The V gene's germline CDR1 is SGHRS and CDR2 YFSETQ. CDR3 amino acids: CASSLATGLGETQYF. In DNA form, the CDR3 reads TGCGCCAGCAGCTTGGCTACAGGGCTGGGGGAGACCCAGTACTTC. The variable domain in full, with the rest retrieved from reference TRBV5-1 and TRBJ2-5, is KAGVTQTPRYLIKTRGQQVTLSCSPISGHRSVSWYQQTPGQGLQFLFEYFSETQRNKGNFPGRFSGRQFSNSRSEMNVSTLELGDSALYLCASSLATGLGETQYFGPGTRLLVL.

Only one count was recorded for this clone. The chain recombines TRBV11-2 with TRBJ1-6; 10 nucleotides agree with TRBD1. Looked up from germline, CDR1 is SGHAT and CDR2 is FQNNGV. V gave up 5 bases and J gave up 2 bases; unmatched junction bases: 9. This CDR3 is built from 18 residues. The CDR3 DNA reads as TGTGCCAGCAGCCCGGGGACAGGGGTAGGAACCTATAATTCACCCCTCCACTTT. It codes for CASSPGTGVGTYNSPLHF.

The J gene is TRBJ1-2, the V gene TRBV7-2, with 9 bases identical to TRBD1. This CDR3 has 13 residues. Germline trimming cut 5 bases from V and 8 bases from J; bases unmatched to any gene: 6. CDR1 and CDR2 (germline): SGHTA, FQGNSA. This CDR3 is CASSPRTGVGYTF. In DNA form, the CDR3 reads TGTGCCAGCAGCCCCCGGACAGGGGTGGGCTACACCTTC. Using reference TRBV7-2 and TRBJ1-2 for the parts outside the CDR3, the full variable domain is GAGVSQSPSNKVTEKGKDVELRCDPISGHTALYWYRQSLGQGLEFLIYFQGNSAPDKSGLPSDRFSAERTGGSVSTLTIQRTQQEDSAVYLCASSPRTGVGYTFGSGTRLTVV.

This clone appeared a single time. This rearrangement joins TRBV6-5 to TRBJ2-1; 10 positions match TRBD2. Germline loops: CDR1 MNHEY, CDR2 SVGAGI. The CDR3 has 15 residues. Losses at the gene ends were 1 base for V and 3 bases for J; bases not matched to a gene: 0. CDR3 nucleotide sequence: TGTGCCAGCAGTTACTGGACTAGCGGCTACAATGAGCAGTTCTTC. Its protein is CASSYWTSGYNEQFF.

The V gene is TRBV27, the J gene TRBJ2-3; 8 positions match TRBD1. Germline values: CDR1 MNHEY, CDR2 SMNVEV (reference sequence). V was pared by 6 bases and J by 1 base, with 6 bases of the junction left unmatched. The CDR3 is 15 residues long. In nucleotides, the CDR3 is TGTGCCAGCAGCAAAGACAGGGGCGGCACAGATACGCAGTATTTT. It translates to CASSKDRGGTDTQYF.

This chain uses TRBV6-5 with TRBJ2-2; TRBD2 aligns across 14 bases. This CDR3 comprises 14 residues. Per the germline V gene, CDR1 is MNHEY and CDR2 is SVGAGI. The CDR3 here is CAGTSGSITGELFF. Written as DNA, the CDR3 is TGTGCTGGGACTAGCGGGAGTATCACCGGGGAGCTGTTTTTT.

J is TRBJ2-7 and V is TRBV27; 7 nucleotides align to TRBD2. V lost 11 bases and J lost 3; bases outside the gene matches: 7. The CDR3 has 12 amino acids. Looked up from germline, CDR1 is MNHEY and CDR2 is SMNVEV (reference sequence). CDR3 in amino acids: CASGEGLYEQYF. DNA for the CDR3: TGTGCCTCCGGGGAGGGGCTCTACGAGCAGTACTTC.

The CDR3 nucleotides read TGTGCCAGTATCGATGGGACAGGGTTCACTGAAGCTTTCTTT. Encoded protein: CASIDGTGFTEAFF. The genes are TRBV19 and TRBJ1-1; 9 bases align to TRBD1. The CDR3 runs 14 residues. Germline V gene sequence: CDR1 LNHDA, CDR2 SQIVND (reference sequence). Germline trimming cut 7 bases from V and 4 bases from J; bases unmatched to any gene: 7. The full variable domain, its missing parts supplied by reference TRBV19 and TRBJ1-1, is DGGITQSPKYLFRKEGQNVTLSCEQNLNHDAMYWYRQDPGQGLRLIYYSQIVNDFQKGDIAEGYSVSREKKESFPLTVTSAQKNPTAFYLCASIDGTGFTEAFFGQGTRLTVV.

The J gene is TRBJ2-3, the V gene TRBV18; 8 nucleotides match TRBD2. Losses at the gene ends were 6 bases for V and 5 bases for J; bases not matched to a gene: 10. This CDR3 has 15 residues. The germline V gene has CDR1 KGHSH and CDR2 LQKENI. The CDR3 here is CASSAQREKGDTQYF. The DNA for the CDR3 is TGTGCCAGCTCCGCTCAGCGGGAGAAGGGAGATACGCAGTATTTT.

The chain recombines TRBV7-9 with TRBJ2-5; D is unresolved. This CDR3 region has 16 residues. CDR1 and CDR2 (germline): SEHNR, FQNEAQ (reference sequence). V was cut by 5 bases and J by 1 base, with 17 bases left in between. The CDR3 nucleotides read TGTGCCAGCAGCCGTCTCCGGGTCCTAACCCAAGAGACCCAGTACTTC. Protein product: CASSRLRVLTQETQYF.

This chain links TRBV6-5 with TRBJ1-1, with TRBD1 as a possible D gene (5 bases). Germline loops: CDR1 MNHEY, CDR2 SVGAGI. V lost 7 bases and J 5 bases, leaving 17 bases between the germline ends. The CDR3 runs to 14 residues. The chain's CDR3 is CASIKSTAGTEAFF. As DNA, the CDR3 is TGTGCCAGCATTAAATCGACAGCAGGTACTGAAGCTTTCTTT.

The chain is built from TRBV7-8 and TRBJ2-7, with D unclear. The CDR3 is 14 amino acids. V lost 5 bases and J 5 bases, leaving 16 bases between the germline ends. Looked up from germline, CDR1 is SGHVS and CDR2 is FQNEAQ. CDR3: CASSLVAPDDEQYF. The CDR3 DNA reads TGTGCCAGCAGCCTTGTGGCCCCTGATGACGAGCAGTACTTC.

The chain joins TRBV2 to TRBJ2-3; D is perhaps TRBD2 (6 bases). The CDR3 totals 13 residues. Trimming took 7 bases from V and 3 from J, leaving 11 bases between them. Germline values: CDR1 SNHLY, CDR2 FYNNEI. The CDR3 nucleotides read TGTGCCAGCACCGCGGGGTGGACAGATACGCAGTATTTT. Residues: CASTAGWTDTQYF.

This clone was counted a single time. The genes are TRBV27 and TRBJ2-3, with 10 bases fitting TRBD2. J lost 2 bases, V lost 6 bases, and 5 bases had no gene match. Germline-derived CDR1 and CDR2 are MNHEY and SMNVEV (reference sequence). CDR3 length: 15 residues. This CDR3 reads CASRKAGGITDTQYF. CDR3 DNA: TGTGCCAGCAGAAAAGCGGGAGGGATCACAGATACGCAGTATTTT.

The chain couples TRBV11-2 to TRBJ2-1; maybe TRBD2 (6 bases). Germline V gene sequence: CDR1 SGHAT, CDR2 FQNNGV. V lost 4 bases to trimming and J lost 9 bases, with 22 bases between them. The CDR3 extends over 16 amino acids. The CDR3 region has the DNA TGTGCCAGCAGCTCGGCGGAGGGGAGTAGTCGGAGTGAGCAGTTCTTC. Protein: CASSSAEGSSRSEQFF.

V gene TRBV27 combines with J gene TRBJ2-3; 7 bases fit TRBD2. Germline V gene sequence: CDR1 MNHEY, CDR2 SMNVEV (reference sequence). The CDR3 covers 15 residues. J gave up 4 bases and V 2 bases, and 6 bases lay outside the gene matches. The CDR3 protein is CASSLRSAGADTQYF. The CDR3 DNA sequence: TGTGCCAGCAGTTTAAGGTCGGCGGGAGCAGATACGCAGTATTTT.

J is TRBJ1-1 and V is TRBV3-1 (or the pseudogene TRBV3-2); maybe TRBD1 (6 bases). The CDR3 extends over 16 amino acids. V lost 5 bases and J lost 3, with 19 bases in between. Per germline, CDR1 LGHDT and CDR2 YNNKEL (reference sequence). The CDR3 DNA is TGTGCCAGCAGCTACCGGGGACAAGGAACCTACACTGAAGCTTTCTTT. Its translation: CASSYRGQGTYTEAFF.

CDR3 in amino acids: CASSEPSRSYEQYF. The CDR3 region has the DNA TGTGCCAGCAGTGAACCTAGCAGGTCCTACGAGCAGTACTTC. The chain uses TRBV2 and TRBJ2-7, with D possibly matching TRBD2 (5 bases). Trimming left V 2 bases short and J 1 base short, with 9 bases between. The germline CDR1 and CDR2 sequences are SNHLY and FYNNEI. The length of the CDR3 is 14 residues. The full variable domain, with the rest looked up from reference TRBV2 and TRBJ2-7, is EPEVTQTPSHQVTQMGQEVILRCVPISNHLYFYWYRQILGQKVEFLVSFYNNEISEKSEIFDDQFSVERPDGSNFTLKIRSTKLEDSAMYFCASSEPSRSYEQYFGPGTRLTVT.